The 29 T cell receptor beta chains given below trace back to one sample, sequenced in a study of shared clonotypes between healthy human individuals (TCRdb year 2020). To prepare the library, the immunoSEQ multiplex PCR assay was applied. What TCRdb holds here is the immuneACCESS table cut down to in-frame rearrangements. Part of the clones is not present; checked against another copy, under half of the missing clones reflect an unresolved V gene, and the others are unexplained. Recorded for this sample are more than 90,000 clones; under 70% of them occurred a single time. Together, the top ten hold approximately 49% of the sample. Sequenced sample: memory CD8+ T cells sorted from blood. This specimen's cell subset or site label, interpreted: CD45RO+ cells pooled with CCR7-negative TemRA cells. The source of these receptors is a man aged 30 to 45 in good health.

This rearrangement joins TRBV25-1 to TRBJ2-1; D is possibly TRBD1 or TRBD2 (5 bases each). The V and J ends lost 3 bases and 9 bases respectively, with 15 bases between them. This CDR3 comprises 14 residues. Germline CDR1 is MGHDK and CDR2 is SYGVNS. The CDR3 bases are TGTGCCAGCAGTGATCAGAGGGACCTGGGTGAGCAGTTCTTC. This translates into CASSDQRDLGEQFF.

The chain uses TRBV29-1 and TRBJ2-7; 8 bases are shared with TRBD2. The CDR3 loop spans 13 amino acids. The V and J ends lost 8 bases and 2 bases, in that order; junction bases with no gene match: 8. Germline V gene sequence: CDR1 SQVTM, CDR2 ANQGSEA. CDR3 region: CSTQREQTYEQYF. CDR3 coding DNA: TGCAGCACCCAGCGGGAGCAAACCTACGAGCAGTACTTC.

Points on this clone: A far larger clone differs by one base, so this is likely a read error. Other DNA sequences in this sample translate to the same CDR3. The chain carries TRBV11-1 and TRBJ2-7; D might be TRBD1 (7 bases). The CDR3 sequence is 15 residues long. Germline values: CDR1 SGHAT, CDR2 FQDESV (reference sequence). The V and J ends lost 1 base and 4 bases respectively, with 14 bases between them. CDR3 residues: CASSLGGDSSYEQYF. CDR3 nucleotide sequence: TGTGCCAGCAGCTTAGGCGGGGACAGTTCTTACGAGCAGTACTTC.

This rearrangement joins TRBV25-1 to TRBJ2-1, with TRBD1 matching 8 bases. The CDR3 has 13 residues. The J segment lost 7 bases and the V segment lost 7 bases, leaving 6 bases of the junction unmatched. Germline V gives CDR1 MGHDK, CDR2 SYGVNS. The CDR3 is CASTWTGTNEQFF. CDR3 coding DNA: TGTGCCAGCACTTGGACAGGGACGAATGAGCAGTTCTTC.

The chain links TRBV4-1 to TRBJ2-7, with D hard to call. CDR1 and CDR2 from the germline V gene are MGHRA and YSYEKL. This CDR3 has 13 residues. V lost 4 bases, J lost 3 bases, and 10 bases lay in between. This CDR3 is CASSPIFGYEQYF. The CDR3, as DNA: TGCGCCAGCAGCCCGATTTTCGGCTACGAGCAGTACTTC.

In its sample, this clone was seen a few times. This chain links TRBV13 with TRBJ2-6; D gene unclear. Trimming stripped 5 bases from V and 5 bases from J, with 19 bases between. CDR1 and CDR2 from the germline V gene are PRHDT and FYEKMQ (reference sequence). The CDR3 spans 17 residues. CDR3 loop: CASSAHRVQSRANVLTF. CDR3 bases: TGTGCCAGCAGCGCCCACCGAGTACAAAGTCGGGCCAACGTCCTGACTTTC.

This sequence joins TRBV29-1 and TRBJ1-3; a possible D gene is TRBD1 (5 bases). The CDR3 totals 11 residues. Germline loops: CDR1 SQVTM, CDR2 ANQGSEA. Deletions cut 7 bases from V and 4 bases from J, with 8 bases between. CDR3 coding DNA: TGCAGCGCTCGACAGGGAAACACCATATATTTT. Residues: CSARQGNTIYF.

This chain connects TRBV15 to TRBJ1-5; tentative D call: TRBD1 (6 bases). This CDR3 spans 18 amino acids. In germline, CDR1 is LNHNV, CDR2 YYDKDF (reference sequence). Trimming left V 3 bases short and J 0 bases short, with 18 bases between. In nucleotides, the CDR3 is TGTGCCACCAGCAGGGGTCTGCTGGGACACCCTAGCAATCAGCCCCAGCATTTT. Protein product: CATSRGLLGHPSNQPQHF.

This clone showed up many times. V and J are TRBV6-6 and TRBJ2-4; a possible D gene is TRBD1 (5 bases). The CDR3 has 13 residues. The V end lost 5 bases, the J end lost 5 bases, and 10 bases lay between the germline ends. Per the germline V gene, CDR1 is MNHNY and CDR2 is SVGAGI (reference sequence). CDR3 coding DNA: TGTGCCAGCAGTCTGACAGAACAAAACATTCAGTACTTC. Its protein product is CASSLTEQNIQYF.

The chain couples TRBV25-1 to TRBJ2-1; no firm D call. CDR1 and CDR2 (germline): MGHDK, SYGVNS. V was cut by 4 bases and J by 9 bases, with 13 bases left in between. The length of the CDR3 is 13 residues. In DNA form, the CDR3 reads TGTGCCAGCAGTGCCGTGGGTATCGGTGAGCAGTTCTTC. Its protein is CASSAVGIGEQFF.

The chain uses TRBV29-1 and TRBJ1-1, with 7 bases matching TRBD1. With 3 bases clipped from V and 1 base from J, the junction kept 8 bases outside the gene matches. The CDR3 has 15 residues. Germline CDR1 SQVTM, CDR2 ANQGSEA. CDR3 in amino acids: CSVEGTELRNTEAFF. For the CDR3, the DNA is TGCAGCGTTGAGGGGACAGAACTTAGGAACACTGAAGCTTTCTTT.

J is TRBJ2-1 and V is TRBV2; D gene unclear. V lost 7 bases and J lost 6, with 19 bases in between. The CDR3 extends over 15 amino acids. Germline values: CDR1 SNHLY, CDR2 FYNNEI. The CDR3 spells CASTRREGSGNEQFF. The CDR3 coding sequence is TGTGCCAGCACTCGAAGGGAAGGGTCTGGCAATGAGCAGTTCTTC. The full variable domain, rest sourced from reference TRBV2 and TRBJ2-1, is EPEVTQTPSHQVTQMGQEVILRCVPISNHLYFYWYRQILGQKVEFLVSFYNNEISEKSEIFDDQFSVERPDGSNFTLKIRSTKLEDSAMYFCASTRREGSGNEQFFGPGTRLTVL.

In its sample, this clone was seen many times. For the CDR3, the DNA is TGTGCCAGCAGCTTAACCCTAGCGGGAGAGTTTACCTACGAGCAGTACTTC. This gives the protein CASSLTLAGEFTYEQYF. This sequence joins TRBV11-2 and TRBJ2-7; 10 bases match TRBD2. This CDR3 region has 17 residues. V gave up 2 bases and J gave up 2 bases; unmatched junction bases: 9. Per germline, CDR1 SGHAT and CDR2 FQNNGV. Full variable domain (outside the CDR3, taken from reference TRBV11-2 and TRBJ2-7): EAGVAQSPRYKIIEKRQSVAFWCNPISGHATLYWYQQILGQGPKLLIQFQNNGVVDDSQLPKDRFSAERLKGVDSTLKIQPAKLEDSAVYLCASSLTLAGEFTYEQYFGPGTRLTVT.

The chain uses TRBV6-1 and TRBJ2-1; D may be TRBD2 (5 bases). The CDR3 has 15 amino acids. V lost 3 bases to trimming and J lost 3 bases, with 12 bases between them. Germline CDR1 reads MNHNS; CDR2 reads SASEGT. CDR3: CASSDDAGGYNEQFF. CDR3 coding DNA: TGTGCCAGCAGTGATGACGCAGGAGGCTACAATGAGCAGTTCTTC.

The genes are TRBV13 and TRBJ2-3; D may be TRBD2 (6 bases). CDR3 size: 15 residues. The germline gives CDR1 PRHDT, CDR2 FYEKMQ (reference sequence). V lost 8 bases and J lost 0, with 15 bases in between. DNA of the CDR3: TGTGCCAGCTCCCTCGGGGAGGTGAGCACAGATACGCAGTATTTT. This sequence encodes CASSLGEVSTDTQYF. The whole variable domain, remainder taken from reference TRBV13 and TRBJ2-3, is AAGVIQSPRHLIKEKRETATLKCYPIPRHDTVYWYQQGPGQDPQFLISFYEKMQSDKGSIPDRFSAQQFSDYHSELNMSSLELGDSALYFCASSLGEVSTDTQYFGPGTRLTVL.

V is TRBV25-1 and J is TRBJ2-7, with 10 positions matching TRBD1. This CDR3 region has 16 residues. CDR1 and CDR2 (germline): MGHDK, SYGVNS. The junction had 9 bases not matched to a gene; V was cut back by 4 bases and J by 3 bases. The CDR3 is CASSVTRTGGGYEQYF. CDR3 nucleotide sequence: TGTGCCAGCAGTGTTACACGGACAGGGGGAGGCTACGAGCAGTACTTC.

This chain links TRBV6-1 with TRBJ1-2; TRBD1 agrees at 9 bases. This CDR3 spans 18 amino acids. Germline V CDR1 and CDR2: MNHNS, SASEGT. Losses at the gene ends were 4 bases for V and 4 bases for J; bases not matched to a gene: 16. This CDR3 is CASSGMGATGGPLYGYTF. The DNA of the CDR3 is TGTGCCAGCAGTGGAATGGGGGCTACAGGGGGCCCCCTCTATGGCTACACCTTC.

This clone was counted a few times. V is TRBV20-1 and J is TRBJ2-6; D remains unclear. The germline CDR1 and CDR2 sequences are DFQATT and SNEGSKA (reference sequence). V lost 4 bases and J 4 bases, leaving 2 bases between the germline ends. The CDR3 contains 11 residues. The CDR3 here is CSAIGANVLTF. The CDR3 bases are TGCAGTGCTATAGGGGCCAACGTCCTGACTTTC.

The chain has TRBV6-5 and TRBJ2-7; possible D gene TRBD1, 8 bases. The CDR3 covers 15 residues. Germline lookup yields CDR1 MNHEY and CDR2 SVGAGI. V was trimmed by 7 bases and J by 2 bases, leaving 18 bases between them. CDR3 DNA: TGTGCCAGCACCCTGGGGGGGACAGGTCCCTACGAGCAGTACTTC. It codes for CASTLGGTGPYEQYF.

The rearrangement links TRBV19 to TRBJ1-5; D remains ambiguous. CDR1 and CDR2 (germline): LNHDA, SQIVND (reference sequence). This CDR3 spans 16 amino acids. V was cut by 3 bases and J by 1 base, with 13 bases left in between. CDR3 sequence (DNA): TGTGCCAGTAGTATTAAACGGGGTGGCAGCAATCAGCCCCAGCATTTT. Amino acids: CASSIKRGGSNQPQHF.

This clone was seen a few times. The rearrangement joins TRBV7-9 to TRBJ1-2, with no clear D. V was pared by 1 base and J by 6 bases, with 6 bases between. The V gene's germline CDR1 is SEHNR and CDR2 FQNEAQ (reference sequence). The CDR3 sequence is 12 residues long. The CDR3 DNA is TGTGCCAGCAGCTTAGTCGGGCATGGCTACACCTTC. It is translated as CASSLVGHGYTF.

The sample holds one count of this clone. The J gene is TRBJ2-7, the V gene TRBV30; TRBD1 aligns across 8 bases. In germline, CDR1 is GTSNPN, CDR2 SVGIG (reference sequence). The trim removed 5 bases at V and 3 bases at J, leaving 6 bases unmatched. The CDR3 has 13 residues. CDR3 bases: TGTGCCTGGTCACAGGGGGTAGGCTACGAGCAGTACTTC. This sequence encodes CAWSQGVGYEQYF.

The chain employs TRBV28 and TRBJ2-7; D perhaps matches TRBD1 (6 bases). The ends were cut back, 5 bases at V and 2 bases at J, with 16 bases in the middle. The length of the CDR3 is 15 residues. In germline, CDR1 is MDHEN, CDR2 SYDVKM. In nucleotides, the CDR3 is TGTGCCAGCAGTGGGACCGGGACATTCGCCTACGAGCAGTACTTC. Its protein is CASSGTGTFAYEQYF.

The chain is built from TRBV28 and TRBJ2-5; 7 bases are shared with TRBD1. CDR3 length equals 15 residues. In germline, CDR1 is MDHEN, CDR2 SYDVKM. The V gene end was trimmed by 8 bases and the J gene end by 1 base; junction bases not matched to a gene: 10. The CDR3 DNA sequence: TGTGCCAGCGCTCCAAACAGGGGTCTCCAAGAGACCCAGTACTTC. Translated, it gives CASAPNRGLQETQYF.

This clone came up many times. The chain has TRBV4-3 and TRBJ2-2; no reliable D call. The CDR3 is 14 residues long. The germline V and J ends were trimmed by 1 base and 2 bases, with 5 bases remaining between them. In germline, CDR1 is LGHNA, CDR2 YSLEER. The CDR3 spells CASSQGPNTGELFF. The CDR3 DNA reads TGCGCCAGCAGCCAAGGGCCCAACACCGGGGAGCTGTTTTTT.

This chain joins TRBV28 and TRBJ2-5, with 11 bases identical to TRBD1. The V gene's germline CDR1 is MDHEN and CDR2 SYDVKM. With V trimmed by 2 bases and J by 1 base, 3 bases remained unmatched. The length of the CDR3 is 16 residues. Written as DNA, the CDR3 is TGTGCCAGCAGTTTAAGGGGACAGGGGGTCCAAGAGACCCAGTACTTC. Protein product: CASSLRGQGVQETQYF.

Turning to this clone: A far larger clone differs by one base, so this is likely a read error. This sample also contains other DNA sequences that code for the same CDR3. This chain joins TRBV7-9 and TRBJ2-7; 9 bases line up with TRBD1. The CDR3 is 15 amino acids. J gave up 5 bases and V 6 bases, and 11 bases lay outside the gene matches. Germline CDR1 SEHNR, CDR2 FQNEAQ (reference sequence). In DNA form, the CDR3 reads TGTGCCAGCAGGCCCCCTGGGACAGGGAACCACGAGCAGTACTTC. Protein sequence: CASRPPGTGNHEQYF. The full variable domain, rest sourced from reference TRBV7-9 and TRBJ2-7, is DTGVSQNPRHKITKRGQNVTFRCDPISEHNRLYWYRQTLGQGPEFLTYFQNEAQLEKSRLLSDRFSAERPKGSFSTLEIQRTEQGDSAMYLCASRPPGTGNHEQYFGPGTRLTVT.

J is TRBJ2-1 and V is TRBV28, with D unclear. This CDR3 is 16 amino acids long. In germline, CDR1 is MDHEN, CDR2 SYDVKM. V was trimmed by 5 bases and J by 2 bases, leaving 16 bases between them. For the CDR3, the DNA is TGTGCCAGCAGTCGCCTTTCTCTAACGGCCTACAATGAGCAGTTCTTC. It is translated as CASSRLSLTAYNEQFF.

This rearrangement joins TRBV29-1 to TRBJ2-1; 7 nucleotides align to TRBD1. CDR1 SQVTM and CDR2 ANQGSEA come from the germline V gene. The V segment lost 6 bases and the J segment 9 bases; nucleotides outside the gene matches: 5. The CDR3 is 11 amino acids. This chain's CDR3 is CSVVTGIEQFF. The CDR3 coding sequence is TGCAGCGTCGTGACAGGGATTGAGCAGTTCTTC.